The next 15 T cell receptor beta chains were all read from a single sample in a study of blood T cells in healthy people across ages. A second PCR, run for roughly 7 to 12 cycles, used a sample-barcoded 5' primer plus a J-beta primer mix. MiXCR was run by TCRdb on the 5' RACE reads, yielding one entry per CDR3 protein. The sample shows 580,000 or so distinct CDR3 sequences, roughly 48% of them seen only once. Sequenced input: blood. These TCRs come from a man older than 75 in good health.

The V gene is TRBV6-5, the J gene TRBJ1-3, with D unclear. CDR3 length: 12 amino acids. CDR1 is MNHEY, CDR2 SVGAGI, per germline. Trimming removed 6 bases from V and 3 bases from J, with 6 bases in between. In DNA, the CDR3 is TGTGCCAGCAGAAGCAGTGGAAACACCATATATTTT. Protein sequence: CASRSSGNTIYF.

J is TRBJ1-5 and V is TRBV21-1. TRBV21-1 is reported as a pseudogene. There are 17 residues in the CDR3. CDR3 in amino acids: CASSNTNKGLSNQPQHF. CDR3 DNA: TGTGCCAGCAGCAACACCAACAAGGGTCTTAGCAATCAGCCCCAGCATTTT.

Comment on this clonotype: A much larger clone sits a single nucleotide away, making a read error possible. The chain has TRBV6-5 and TRBJ1-4; D may be TRBD1 (5 bases). Deletions cut 6 bases from V and 6 bases from J, with 17 bases between. This CDR3 is 15 amino acids long. CDR1 MNHEY and CDR2 SVGAGI come from the germline V gene. Here the CDR3 DNA reads TGTGCCAGCAGACCCCAGCCAGGGATGGATGAAAAACTGTTTTTT. It specifies CASRPQPGMDEKLFF.

The chain employs TRBV5-1 and TRBJ1-2; D is perhaps TRBD1 (6 bases). Germline values: CDR1 SGHRS, CDR2 YFSETQ. V lost 3 bases to trimming and J lost 5 bases, with 14 bases between them. The CDR3 is 14 residues long. The CDR3 is CASSSQGLGYGYTF. The CDR3 DNA sequence: TGCGCCAGCAGCTCGCAGGGGCTGGGGTATGGCTACACCTTC.

This chain links TRBV20-1 with TRBJ1-5; D uncertain. Trimming removed 1 base at V and 2 bases at J, with 9 bases between. Germline V gives CDR1 DFQATT, CDR2 SNEGSKA (reference sequence). This CDR3 comprises 14 residues. CDR3 protein: CSARAAAGNQPQHF. Written as DNA, the CDR3 is TGCAGTGCTAGAGCCGCCGCAGGCAATCAGCCCCAGCATTTT.

The chain carries TRBV6-6 and TRBJ2-1; 9 nucleotides agree with TRBD2. From germline, CDR1 is MNHNY and CDR2 SVGAGI (reference sequence). The CDR3 runs to 13 residues. After removal of 8 bases from V and 14 bases from J, the junction contained 13 bases not matched to a gene. The CDR3 region is CASRREGNTGEFF. The DNA for the CDR3 is TGTGCCAGCCGGCGGGAGGGGAACACCGGGGAGTTCTTC.

The chain couples TRBV7-9 to TRBJ1-1, with 7 nucleotides matching TRBD1. Germline V lookup: CDR1 SEHNR, CDR2 FQNEAQ (reference sequence). The V gene end was trimmed by 5 bases and the J gene end by 4 bases; junction bases not matched to a gene: 7. This CDR3 has 14 residues. This CDR3 is CASSPGGGLTEAFF. CDR3 nucleotides: TGTGCCAGCAGCCCCGGAGGGGGCCTCACTGAAGCTTTCTTT.

The table lists this clonotype with a count of one. This chain connects TRBV6-5 to TRBJ2-1; the D is unclear. Germline V gene lookup returns CDR1 MNHEY and CDR2 SVGAGI. The V end lost 10 bases, the J end lost 5 bases, and 3 bases lay between the germline ends. This CDR3 spans 9 amino acids. CDR3 residues: CANDNEQFF. CDR3 sequence (DNA): TGTGCCAACGACAATGAGCAGTTCTTC.

The V call is TRBV6-5, the J call TRBJ2-7; 10 nucleotides align to TRBD1. This CDR3 has 13 residues. Trimming removed 6 bases from V and 6 bases from J; junction bases left unmatched: 5. CDR1 is MNHEY and CDR2 is SVGAGI in the germline V gene. The CDR3 protein is CASRGTGEGEQYF. The CDR3 DNA reads as TGTGCCAGCAGGGGGACAGGGGAGGGCGAGCAGTACTTC.

V is TRBV7-2 and J is TRBJ2-1; 9 positions match TRBD2. This CDR3 is 13 amino acids long. Germline CDR1 reads SGHTA; CDR2 reads FQGNSA. V lost 3 bases, J lost 7 bases, and 1 base stayed unmatched. This CDR3 reads CASSFTSGNEQFF. In nucleotides, the CDR3 is TGTGCCAGCAGCTTCACTAGCGGGAATGAGCAGTTCTTC.

The chain recombines TRBV7-2 with TRBJ2-1; TRBD2 might be the D (6 bases). Per the germline V gene, CDR1 is SGHTA and CDR2 is FQGNSA. V was shortened by 1 base and J by 1 base, with 8 bases between the two germline ends. The CDR3 has 15 amino acids. The DNA of the CDR3 is TGTGCCAGCAGCTTAGTCGGGACTTCCTACAATGAGCAGTTCTTC. Amino acid sequence: CASSLVGTSYNEQFF.

This clonotype was observed a handful of times. This chain links TRBV10-3 with TRBJ2-3; D unclear. The V end lost 0 bases, the J end lost 0 bases, and 4 bases lay between the germline ends. The CDR3 is 14 amino acids. Germline assignment: CDR1 ENHRY and CDR2 SYGVKD. The CDR3 is CAISESRSTDTQYF. The CDR3 DNA follows: TGTGCCATCAGTGAGTCTCGGAGCACAGATACGCAGTATTTT.

This clonotype was seen a handful of times. V usage is TRBV29-1 and J usage is TRBJ2-3; D ambiguous. The CDR3 loop spans 14 amino acids. CDR1 is SQVTM and CDR2 is ANQGSEA in the germline V gene. The V end lost 5 bases, the J end lost 2 bases, and 14 bases lay between the germline ends. The DNA for the CDR3 is TGCAGCGTTCCCACCGTTGGGCTCACAGATACGCAGTATTTT. The encoded protein is CSVPTVGLTDTQYF.

The sample holds a few counts of this clonotype. This chain uses TRBV20-1 with TRBJ1-2; D remains ambiguous. V dropped 2 bases and J dropped 2 bases, with 3 bases sitting between them. The germline gives CDR1 DFQATT, CDR2 SNEGSKA (reference sequence). This CDR3 has 11 amino acids. CDR3 nucleotide sequence: TGCAGTGCTAGAAACAACTATGGCTACACCTTC. Translation: CSARNNYGYTF.

This clonotype was observed many times. The J gene is TRBJ2-3, the V gene TRBV6-6, with D perhaps matching TRBD1 (5 bases). Germline assignment: CDR1 MNHNY and CDR2 SVGAGI (reference sequence). The V and J ends lost 2 bases and 6 bases respectively, with 15 bases between them. The CDR3 consists of 15 residues. The CDR3 loop is CASSYPKTAGDTQYF. CDR3 in DNA: TGTGCCAGCAGTTACCCCAAGACTGCAGGGGATACGCAGTATTTT.